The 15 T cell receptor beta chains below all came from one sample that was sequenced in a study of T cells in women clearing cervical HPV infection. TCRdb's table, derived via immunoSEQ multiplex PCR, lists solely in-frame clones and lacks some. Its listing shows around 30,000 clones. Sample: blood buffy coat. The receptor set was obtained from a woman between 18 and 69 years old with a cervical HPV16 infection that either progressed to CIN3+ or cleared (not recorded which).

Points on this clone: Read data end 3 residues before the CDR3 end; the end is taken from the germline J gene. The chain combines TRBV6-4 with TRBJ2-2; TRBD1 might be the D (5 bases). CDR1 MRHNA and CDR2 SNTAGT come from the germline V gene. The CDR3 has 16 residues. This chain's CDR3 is CASSPDSSSGANVLFF. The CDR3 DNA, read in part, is TGTGCCAGCAGCCCCGACAGTAGCTCTGGGGCCAACGTG.

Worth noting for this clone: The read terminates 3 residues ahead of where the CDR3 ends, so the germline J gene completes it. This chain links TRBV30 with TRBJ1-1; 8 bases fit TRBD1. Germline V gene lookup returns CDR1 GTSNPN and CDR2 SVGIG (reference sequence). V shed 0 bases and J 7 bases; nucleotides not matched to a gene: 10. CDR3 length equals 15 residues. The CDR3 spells CAWSVRFTGGDEAFF. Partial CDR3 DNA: TGTGCCTGGAGTGTACGTTTTACAGGGGGGGATGAA.

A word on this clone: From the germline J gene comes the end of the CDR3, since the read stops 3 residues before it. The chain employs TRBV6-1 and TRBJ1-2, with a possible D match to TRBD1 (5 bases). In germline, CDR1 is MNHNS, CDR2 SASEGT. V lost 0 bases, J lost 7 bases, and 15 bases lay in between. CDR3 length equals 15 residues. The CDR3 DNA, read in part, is TGTGCCAGCAGTGAAGCTCGGCAGGGTCTGGGTGGC. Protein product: CASSEARQGLGG. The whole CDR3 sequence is CASSEARQGLGGYTF.

Incomplete CDR3 DNA: TGCGCCAGCAGCCAAGGCAGGGGGCTGCGGACGGAGCATATGGCC. Translation: CASSQGRGLRTEHMA. The entire CDR3 is CASSQGRGLRTEHMALHF. J is TRBJ1-6 and V is TRBV4-1, with 8 nucleotides matching TRBD1. From the germline J gene comes the end of the CDR3, since the read stops 3 residues before it. The CDR3 covers 18 residues. Germline V gene sequence: CDR1 MGHRA, CDR2 YSYEKL.

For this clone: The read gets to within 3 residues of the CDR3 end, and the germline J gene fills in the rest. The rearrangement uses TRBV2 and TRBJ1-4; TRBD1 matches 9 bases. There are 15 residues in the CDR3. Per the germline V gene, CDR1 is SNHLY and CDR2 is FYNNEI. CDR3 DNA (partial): TGTGCCAGCAGTGAGGCCCGGGACAGGGATTCACCA. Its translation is CASSEARDRDSP. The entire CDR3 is CASSEARDRDSPLFF.

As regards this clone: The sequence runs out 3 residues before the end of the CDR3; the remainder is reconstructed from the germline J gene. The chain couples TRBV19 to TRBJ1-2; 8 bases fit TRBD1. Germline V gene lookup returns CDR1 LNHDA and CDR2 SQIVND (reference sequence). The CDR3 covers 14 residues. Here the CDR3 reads CASSIGQGFNDYTF. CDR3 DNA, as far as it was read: TGTGCCAGTAGTATTGGACAGGGATTCAATGAC.

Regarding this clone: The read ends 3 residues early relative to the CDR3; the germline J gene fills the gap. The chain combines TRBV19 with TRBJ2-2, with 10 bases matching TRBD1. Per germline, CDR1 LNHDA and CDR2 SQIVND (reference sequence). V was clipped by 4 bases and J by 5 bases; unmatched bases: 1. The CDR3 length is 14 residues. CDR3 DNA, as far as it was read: TGTGCCAGTAGTACGGGACAGGGGACCGGGGAG. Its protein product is CASSTGQGTGE. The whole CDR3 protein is CASSTGQGTGELFF.

The sequenced CDR3 bases are TGTGCCAGCAGCTTGTACATACCAAGCTCCTACGAG. Its translation is CASSLYIPSSYE. The entire CDR3 reads CASSLYIPSSYEQYF. The V and J genes are TRBV5-5 and TRBJ2-7; no firm D call. The read comes to an end 3 residues before the CDR3 does, leaving the germline J gene to fill in the end. Germline lookup yields CDR1 SGHKS and CDR2 YYEKEE (reference sequence). Trimming pared 1 base from V and 0 bases from J, leaving 11 bases between. The CDR3 contains 15 residues.

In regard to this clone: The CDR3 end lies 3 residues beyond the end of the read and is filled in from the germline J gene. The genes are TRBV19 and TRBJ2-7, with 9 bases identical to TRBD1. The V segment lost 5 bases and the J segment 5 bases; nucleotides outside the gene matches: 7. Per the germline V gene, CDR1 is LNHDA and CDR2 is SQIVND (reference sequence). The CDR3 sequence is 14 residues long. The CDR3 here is CASSPGQGWNEQYF. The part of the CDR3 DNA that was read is TGTGCCAGTAGTCCGGGACAGGGTTGGAACGAG.

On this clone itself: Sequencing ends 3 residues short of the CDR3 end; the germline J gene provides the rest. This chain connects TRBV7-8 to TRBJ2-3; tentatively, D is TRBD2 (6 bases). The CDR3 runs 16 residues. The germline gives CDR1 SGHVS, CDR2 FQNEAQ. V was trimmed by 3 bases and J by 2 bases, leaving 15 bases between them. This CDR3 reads CASSLSGGALTDTQYF. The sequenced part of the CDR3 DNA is TGTGCCAGCAGCTTGTCCGGAGGGGCCCTCACAGATACG.

Incomplete CDR3 DNA: TGTGCCAGCAGCGAGAGGCCCCGGGGTGCGGGGAGACAATACAATGAG. Its translation: CASSERPRGAGRQYNE. The full CDR3 sequence reads CASSERPRGAGRQYNEQFF. The chain carries TRBV9 and TRBJ2-1; D might be TRBD2 (6 bases). The read ends 3 residues before the CDR3 terminus; that terminus is restored from the germline J gene. V lost 3 bases and J lost 4, with 26 bases in between. Germline lookup yields CDR1 SGDLS and CDR2 YYNGEE. This CDR3 has 19 residues.

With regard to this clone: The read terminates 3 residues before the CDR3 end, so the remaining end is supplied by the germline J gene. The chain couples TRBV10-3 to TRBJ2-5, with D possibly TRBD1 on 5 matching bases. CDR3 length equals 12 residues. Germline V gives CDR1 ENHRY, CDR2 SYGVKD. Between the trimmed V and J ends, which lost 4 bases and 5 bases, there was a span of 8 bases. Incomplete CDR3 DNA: TGTGCCATCAGTGTAGGGGTGGAGACC. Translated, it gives CAISVGVET. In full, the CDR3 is CAISVGVETQYF.

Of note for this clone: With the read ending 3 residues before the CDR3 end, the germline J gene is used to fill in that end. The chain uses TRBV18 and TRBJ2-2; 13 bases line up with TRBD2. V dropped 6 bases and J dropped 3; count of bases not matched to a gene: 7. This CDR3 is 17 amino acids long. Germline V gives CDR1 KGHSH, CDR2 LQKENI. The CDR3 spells CASSPGLAGADTGELFF. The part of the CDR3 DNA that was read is TGTGCCAGCTCGCCCGGACTAGCGGGGGCCGACACCGGGGAG.

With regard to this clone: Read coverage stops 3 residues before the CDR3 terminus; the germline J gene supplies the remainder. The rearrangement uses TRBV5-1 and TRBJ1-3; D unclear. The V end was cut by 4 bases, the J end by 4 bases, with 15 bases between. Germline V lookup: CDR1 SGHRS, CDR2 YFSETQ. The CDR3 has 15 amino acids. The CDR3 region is CASSRTSSGGNTIYF. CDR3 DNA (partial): TGCGCCAGCAGCAGGACTTCGTCTGGGGGAAACACC. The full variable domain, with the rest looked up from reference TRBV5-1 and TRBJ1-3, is KAGVTQTPRYLIKTRGQQVTLSCSPISGHRSVSWYQQTPGQGLQFLFEYFSETQRNKGNFPGRFSGRQFSNSRSEMNVSTLELGDSALYLCASSRTSSGGNTIYFGEGSWLTVV.

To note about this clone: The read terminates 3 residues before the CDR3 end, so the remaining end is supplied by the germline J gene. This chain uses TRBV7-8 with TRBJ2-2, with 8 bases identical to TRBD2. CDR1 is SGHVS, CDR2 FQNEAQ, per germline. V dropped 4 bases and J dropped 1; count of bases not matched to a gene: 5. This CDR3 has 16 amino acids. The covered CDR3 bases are TGTGCCAGCAGCTCCTTTAGCGGGATGAACACCGGGGAG. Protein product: CASSSFSGMNTGE. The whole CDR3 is CASSSFSGMNTGELFF.